This T cell receptor (beta chain) is from a study of blood T cell repertoires in COVID-19. The wider study: Both acute and convalescent COVID-19 samples were obtained from the United States, Italy and Spain. T cells, B-cell-depleted T cells, or PBMCs supplied cDNA or gDNA.

A word on this clone: This same CDR3 is encoded by further DNA sequences in the sample.

Measured with immunoSEQ multiplex PCR; TCRdb has only the in-frame clones, and not every one. This sample has approximately 240,000 clones, with approximately 84% found just once. V was cut by 5 bases and J by 7 bases, with 9 bases left in between. Germline values: CDR1 MDHEN, CDR2 SYDVKM. This CDR3 is 12 amino acids long. This chain joins TRBV28 and TRBJ1-5, with D unclear. Sequencing input: peripheral blood. This receptor was taken from a man aged 50-60 years with acute or convalescent COVID-19. CDR3 coding DNA: TGTGCCAGCAGTCCTCCCGGGCAGCCCCAGCATTTT. This gives the protein CASSPPGQPQHF.